These 7 T cell receptor beta chains came from one sample sequenced in a study of T cells in Graves' hyperthyroidism and ophthalmopathy. TCR beta CDR3 regions were amplified from RNA transcripts. An initial round of RT-PCR targeting the TCR CDR3 relied on the HTBI primer set. TCRdb recomputed calls from the multiplex PCR reads with MiXCR, one row per CDR3 protein. The sample consists of some 360,000 distinct CDR3 sequences, about 14% of them appearing once. Material: blood. The receptors were sampled from a woman in her sixties with Graves' hyperthyroidism.

This clonotype was seen ten or more times. This chain uses TRBV5-1 with TRBJ2-3; 12 nucleotides agree with TRBD2. J was trimmed by 6 bases and V by 6 bases; bases with no gene match: 8. The CDR3 extends over 15 amino acids. Germline V CDR1 and CDR2: SGHRS, YFSETQ. The CDR3 bases are TGCGCCAGCACCATGACTAGCGGGAGCGGGGATACGCAGTATTTT. It translates to CASTMTSGSGDTQYF. Variable domain in full (rest from reference TRBV5-1 and TRBJ2-3): KAGVTQTPRYLIKTRGQQVTLSCSPISGHRSVSWYQQTPGQGLQFLFEYFSETQRNKGNFPGRFSGRQFSNSRSEMNVSTLELGDSALYLCASTMTSGSGDTQYFGPGTRLTVL.

The chain couples TRBV28 to TRBJ1-4, with D maybe TRBD1 (6 bases). This CDR3 spans 14 amino acids. From germline, CDR1 is MDHEN and CDR2 SYDVKM. V was shortened by 10 bases and J by 4 bases, with 16 bases between the two germline ends. The CDR3 DNA reads TGTGCCAACAGCGAGGGGACACTTAATGAAAAACTGTTTTTT. Translated, it gives CANSEGTLNEKLFF.

In DNA, the CDR3 is TGTGCCAGCACCGAGGGGGGAGGCTACACCTTC. Amino acids: CASTEGGGYTF. V is TRBV2 and J is TRBJ1-2, with D tentatively TRBD1 (6 bases). Germline CDR1 and CDR2: SNHLY and FYNNEI. The CDR3 spans 11 residues. The ends were cut back, 7 bases at V and 8 bases at J, with 11 bases in the middle.

Many counts were recorded for this clonotype. This chain connects TRBV11-1 to TRBJ2-7, with 15 bases that match TRBD2. The CDR3 runs to 17 residues. J gave up 0 bases and V 5 bases, and 5 bases lay outside the gene matches. Germline V lookup: CDR1 SGHAT, CDR2 FQDESV (reference sequence). CDR3 nucleotides: TGTGCCAGCAGCCAAGGACTAGCGGGAGGGTTCTCCTACGAGCAGTACTTC. Its protein is CASSQGLAGGFSYEQYF.

In its sample, this clonotype was seen a few times. V gene TRBV5-1 combines with J gene TRBJ2-5; 7 bases map to TRBD2. The CDR3 loop spans 14 amino acids. With V trimmed by 4 bases and J by 9 bases, 12 bases remained unmatched. The V gene's germline CDR1 is SGHRS and CDR2 YFSETQ. The CDR3 spells CASSGDAHGGAQYF. The CDR3 nucleotides read TGCGCCAGCAGCGGGGACGCCCATGGGGGGGCCCAGTACTTC.

The rearrangement uses TRBV20-1 and TRBJ2-5; D is ambiguous. V was pared by 6 bases and J by 5 bases, with 16 bases between. There are 13 residues in the CDR3. Germline V gene data show CDR1 as DFQATT and CDR2 as SNEGSKA (reference sequence). CDR3 sequence: CSASRTGRETQYF. The CDR3 DNA is TGCAGTGCGTCCAGGACGGGCCGGGAGACCCAGTACTTC.

This clonotype was seen many times. The gene calls are TRBV3-1 and TRBJ1-3; the match to TRBD1 covers 7 bases. Unmatched junction bases numbered 5, after V lost 1 base and J lost 2 bases. Germline CDR1 is LGHDT and CDR2 is YNNKEL (reference sequence). The CDR3 has 16 amino acids. Written as DNA, the CDR3 is TGTGCCAGCAGCCAAGGACAGGGCGCAGCTGGAAACACCATATATTTT. Protein: CASSQGQGAAGNTIYF.